The rows below give T cell receptor beta chains drawn from one sample of a study of OX40 agonist ivuxolimab in advanced cancers. Assay used: immunoSEQ multiplex PCR; TCRdb lists only in-frame clones, some missing. The table records fewer than 95,000 clones, about nine tenths of them present only once. The material was CD4+ or CD8+ T cells sorted from blood, obtained in a trial of the OX40 agonist ivuxolimab. Receptor source: an adult with an advanced solid tumor such as melanoma, head and neck, liver or kidney cancer. Both conserved end residues are part of each CDR3. D genes are given only for firm matches. The size of a clone is reported for some rows only, either as once, few or many, or as a class for expanded clones.

cdr3_nt,cdr3_aa,j_call,v_call,d_call,clone_size
TGTGCCAGCAGCTCAGTCAGCTCCTACAATGAGCAGTTCTTC,CASSSVSSYNEQFF,TRBJ2-1,TRBV7-9,-,-
TGCGCCAGCAGCGAGGGACAGGGGGTCCTATGGACCTTC,CASSEGQGVLWTF,TRBJ1-2,TRBV5-1,TRBD1,-
TGTGCCAGCAGTCCCATTACAGGCTATGGCTACACCTTC,CASSPITGYGYTF,TRBJ1-2,TRBV25-1,-,few
TGTGCCAGCAGCCCGAGCGGGAGTCGGGGCACGCAGTATTTT,CASSPSGSRGTQYF,TRBJ2-3,TRBV11-2,TRBD2,-
TGCAGCGTTGAAGATGGGAGGGGACTAGCGGCCTACAATGAGCAGTTCTTC,CSVEDGRGLAAYNEQFF,TRBJ2-1,TRBV29-1,TRBD2,-
TGTGCCAGCAGTTTGACACAGGGCTCGAATCAGCCCCAGCATTTT,CASSLTQGSNQPQHF,TRBJ1-5,TRBV6-1,-,-
TGTGCCAGCAGTTTTCAGGAGACCCTCCCGCGAAACTATGGCTACACCTTC,CASSFQETLPRNYGYTF,TRBJ1-2,TRBV28,-,-
TGTGCCAGCAGTTACTCGGGGTCTAGTTCGAACAATGAGCAGTTCTTC,CASSYSGSSSNNEQFF,TRBJ2-1,TRBV6-6,-,once
TGTGCCAGCAGCAAAGTGGCGTACTACGAGCAGTACTTC,CASSKVAYYEQYF,TRBJ2-7,TRBV14,-,-
TGTGCCTGGAGTTCAGGGGTCAATGAGCAGTTCTTC,CAWSSGVNEQFF,TRBJ2-1,TRBV30,-,-
TGTGCCAGCGGATTACAGGGGATATACACTGAAGCTTTCTTT,CASGLQGIYTEAFF,TRBJ1-1,TRBV6-5,TRBD1,-
TGTGCCACCTCCGGGACTAGCGGCTACGAGCAGTACTTC,CATSGTSGYEQYF,TRBJ2-7,TRBV6-6,TRBD2,-
TGCGCCAGCAGCCAAGATGTGCTAATTGGGACTAGCGGGACGAATACGCAGTATTTT,CASSQDVLIGTSGTNTQYF,TRBJ2-3,TRBV4-1,TRBD2,-
TGTGCCAGCAGCCAAGGACCTATTTCACTCTCTGGGGCCAACGTCCTGACTTTC,CASSQGPISLSGANVLTF,TRBJ2-6,TRBV4-2,-,-
TGTGCCTGGAGTCCCCTTACCTCCCCCCGAGGCTACACCTTC,CAWSPLTSPRGYTF,TRBJ1-2,TRBV30,-,-
TGCAGCAATAGGGGGAACACTGAAGCTTTCTTT,CSNRGNTEAFF,TRBJ1-1,TRBV20-1,-,few
TGTGCCAGCAGCCCCGGCCCCCCGTCGGCCAGAGACCAAGAGACCCAGTACTTC,CASSPGPPSARDQETQYF,TRBJ2-5,TRBV7-9,-,-
TGCAGCGTTCACGGGACCGGGGAGCTGTTTTTT,CSVHGTGELFF,TRBJ2-2,TRBV29-1,-,-
TGTGCCAGCAGCTTGTATAAGGGACTTACTCCTGAGCAGTTCTTC,CASSLYKGLTPEQFF,TRBJ2-1,TRBV5-8,-,once
TGTGCCAGCAGCCCTCAGATTACCACAGATACGCAGTATTTT,CASSPQITTDTQYF,TRBJ2-3,TRBV11-2,-,-
TGCGCCAGCAGCTCACAACTGAACACTGAAGCTTTCTTT,CASSSQLNTEAFF,TRBJ1-1,TRBV5-1,-,-
TGTGCCAGCAGCCGATCGACAGGGACCCTGTTTTTT,CASSRSTGTLFF,TRBJ1-4,TRBV6-5,TRBD1,-
TGTGCCAGCAGCCCCCCGGGACAGGGCTACAATGAGCAGTTCTTC,CASSPPGQGYNEQFF,TRBJ2-1,TRBV6-1,TRBD1,-
TGTGCCAGCACCCGGGGACTATTATACAATGAGCAGTTCTTC,CASTRGLLYNEQFF,TRBJ2-1,TRBV27,TRBD2,-
TGCGCCAGCAGCGCGGACAAGAGTAATGAAAAACTGTTTTTT,CASSADKSNEKLFF,TRBJ1-4,TRBV5-1,-,few
TGTGCCAGCAGGACTCTAGCGGGAGTAAGTATTGAGCAGTTCTTC,CASRTLAGVSIEQFF,TRBJ2-1,TRBV6-1,TRBD2,-
TGTGCCAGCAGCTCACCGAGCGGGCCAAAGCACAATGAGCAGTTCTTC,CASSSPSGPKHNEQFF,TRBJ2-1,TRBV7-6,-,-
TGTGCCAGCAGCCAGGACAGGAACTATGGCTACACCTTC,CASSQDRNYGYTF,TRBJ1-2,TRBV4-2,TRBD1,-
TGCGCCAGCAGCCTAGCGCCAAGCTCCTACAATGAGCAGTTCTTC,CASSLAPSSYNEQFF,TRBJ2-1,TRBV5-1,-,-
TGTGCCAGCAGTTTGGACGGGAGGGCCGTCAATGAGCAGTTCTTC,CASSLDGRAVNEQFF,TRBJ2-1,TRBV27,TRBD2,-
TGTGCCACCACTGCCGGCAATCAGCCCCAGCATTTT,CATTAGNQPQHF,TRBJ1-5,TRBV15,-,-
TGTGCCAGCAGCCCTGGAGGGCTTTACGAGCAGTACTTC,CASSPGGLYEQYF,TRBJ2-7,TRBV7-6,-,-
TGTGCCAGCAGCCCCGGACTAGCGTCCTACAATGAGCAGTTCTTC,CASSPGLASYNEQFF,TRBJ2-1,TRBV7-2,TRBD2,-
TGTGCCAGCAGCGTAGACCTAGGGGCATACGAGCAGTACTTC,CASSVDLGAYEQYF,TRBJ2-7,TRBV9,-,-
TGCGCCAGCAGCCCGGACAGGGGCGCAGATACGCAGTATTTT,CASSPDRGADTQYF,TRBJ2-3,TRBV5-1,TRBD1,-
TGCGCCAGCAGCCCTGTAGGGACAGGGGGCGAAGAGACCCAGTACTTC,CASSPVGTGGEETQYF,TRBJ2-5,TRBV5-1,TRBD1,-
TGTGCCAGCATTAAGGGGTCCACAGATACGCAGTATTTT,CASIKGSTDTQYF,TRBJ2-3,TRBV28,-,-
TGCGCCAGCAGCCAAGGGGGACTCGTAGGCGAGCAGTACTTC,CASSQGGLVGEQYF,TRBJ2-7,TRBV4-1,-,-
TGTGCCAGCTCACCTCCTAATTTGGGGCATAGCAATCAGCCCCAGCATTTT,CASSPPNLGHSNQPQHF,TRBJ1-5,TRBV18,-,-
TGTGCCTGGAGTTCCCATTGGAAAAGGAGGAGAATTACCTACGAGCAGTACTTC,CAWSSHWKRRRITYEQYF,TRBJ2-7,TRBV30,-,once
TGTGCCAGCAGTGAGCAACTTTTCTCCTACGAGCAGTACTTC,CASSEQLFSYEQYF,TRBJ2-7,TRBV2,-,-
TGTGCCAGCTCATCGGACAGGCGGAACACTGAAGCTTTCTTT,CASSSDRRNTEAFF,TRBJ1-1,TRBV18,TRBD1,-
TGCGCCAGCAGCTTAACCGGGACTAGCGGGAGTGCCTACTACGAGCAGTACTTC,CASSLTGTSGSAYYEQYF,TRBJ2-7,TRBV5-1,TRBD2,-
TGTGCCACCAGCAGAGACGTTAGTGGAGGGGGGACCCAGTACTTC,CATSRDVSGGGTQYF,TRBJ2-5,TRBV15,-,-
TGTGCCAGCAGCGCTCTAACAGGGGGCAACTATGGCTACACCTTC,CASSALTGGNYGYTF,TRBJ1-2,TRBV9,TRBD1,-
TGCGCCAGCAGTGAGTGGACAAAAAATACCGGGACAGGGAGAGAATCCTATGGCTACACCTTC,CASSEWTKNTGTGRESYGYTF,TRBJ1-2,TRBV10-2,TRBD1,-
TGCGCCAGCAGTGGGGGGACAGGGCACACAGATACGCAGTATTTT,CASSGGTGHTDTQYF,TRBJ2-3,TRBV10-1,TRBD1,once
TGTGCCAGCAACGACAGGGGTGGGGATTCACCCCTCCACTTT,CASNDRGGDSPLHF,TRBJ1-6,TRBV2,TRBD1,-
TGTGCCAGCAGACCCATGAACACTGAAGCTTTCTTT,CASRPMNTEAFF,TRBJ1-1,TRBV9,-,-
TGTGCCAGCAGCCCTAGCTCCTACGAGCAGTACTTC,CASSPSSYEQYF,TRBJ2-7,TRBV9,-,once
TGCGCCAGCAGCCACAGGGACGAAAAAACTAGTATAACAGATACGCAGTATTTT,CASSHRDEKTSITDTQYF,TRBJ2-3,TRBV4-1,-,-
TGTGCCAGCAGTTCCCAGACAGGTCCCTACGAGCAGTACTTC,CASSSQTGPYEQYF,TRBJ2-7,TRBV6-6,-,-
TGCGCCAGCACCCAAACCGGGACTGCCACCGGGGAGCTGTTTTTT,CASTQTGTATGELFF,TRBJ2-2,TRBV5-1,-,-
TGTGCCAGCAGCCCCCTGGGACTAGCGGGCGAGCAGTTCTTC,CASSPLGLAGEQFF,TRBJ2-1,TRBV7-3,TRBD2,-
TGTGCCAGCAGCGAACGGGACAGGCCGGAAAAACTGTTTTTT,CASSERDRPEKLFF,TRBJ1-4,TRBV9,TRBD1,-
TGTGCCAGCAGCTTTTTTCGGGCAGACCTTAGCTCCTACGAGCAGTACTTC,CASSFFRADLSSYEQYF,TRBJ2-7,TRBV5-6,-,-
TGTGCTAGTGGTTTTCAGGGTGGGTATGGCTACACCTTC,CASGFQGGYGYTF,TRBJ1-2,TRBV12-5,-,-